This TCR beta chain was captured by sequencing in a study of T cell repertoires in cytomegalovirus infection. Study information: Indications of both CMV infection and matching HLA type were provided by public TCR beta signatures.

TCRdb called the reads again in MiXCR, with one record for every CDR3 protein. The table records tens of thousands of distinct CDR3 sequences, approximately 36% of them present only once. There are a few counts of this clonotype. Its matching antigen is unknown. Regarding the study as a whole: HLA-C-restricted CMV-specific TCR beta clonotypes prevailed in the ex vivo response.

V shed 7 bases and J 1 base; nucleotides not matched to a gene: 4. The CDR3 extends over 15 amino acids. Sequencing was performed on PBMCs, sequenced either directly or after in vitro stimulation (not recorded which). The sequence derives from a human donor in good health (CMV status not recorded). Some clones in this sample may be carry-over from other donors' samples. This chain links TRBV12-3 or TRBV12-4 with TRBJ2-2; TRBD1 agrees at 9 bases. CDR3 amino acids: CASKRQGVNTGELFF. The CDR3 DNA reads as TGTGCCAGCAAGAGACAGGGGGTGAACACCGGGGAGCTGTTTTTT.